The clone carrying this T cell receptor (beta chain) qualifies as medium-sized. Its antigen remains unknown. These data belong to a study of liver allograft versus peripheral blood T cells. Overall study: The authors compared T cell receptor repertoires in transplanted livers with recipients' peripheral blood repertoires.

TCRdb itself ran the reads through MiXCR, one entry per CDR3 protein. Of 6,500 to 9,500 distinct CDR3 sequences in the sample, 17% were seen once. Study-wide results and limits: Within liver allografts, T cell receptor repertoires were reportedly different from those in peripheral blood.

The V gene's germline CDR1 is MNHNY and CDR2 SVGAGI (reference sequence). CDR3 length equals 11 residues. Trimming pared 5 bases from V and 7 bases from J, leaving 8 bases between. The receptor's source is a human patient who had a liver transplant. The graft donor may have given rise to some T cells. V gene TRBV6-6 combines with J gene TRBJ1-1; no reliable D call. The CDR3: CASSDYVEAFF. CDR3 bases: TGTGCCAGCAGTGACTACGTTGAAGCTTTCTTT.